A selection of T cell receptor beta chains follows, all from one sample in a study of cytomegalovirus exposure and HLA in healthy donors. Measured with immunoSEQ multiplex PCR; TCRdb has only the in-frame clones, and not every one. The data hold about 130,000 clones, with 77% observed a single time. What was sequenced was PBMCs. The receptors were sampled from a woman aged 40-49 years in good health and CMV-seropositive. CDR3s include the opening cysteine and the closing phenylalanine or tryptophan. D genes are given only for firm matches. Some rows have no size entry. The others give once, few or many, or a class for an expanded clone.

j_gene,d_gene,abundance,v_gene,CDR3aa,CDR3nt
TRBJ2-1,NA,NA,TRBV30,CAWRSSYNEQFF,TGTGCCTGGCGGAGCTCCTACAATGAGCAGTTCTTC
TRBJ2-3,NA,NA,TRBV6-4,CASSEGRDTDTQYF,TGTGCCAGCAGTGAAGGACGGGATACAGATACGCAGTATTTT
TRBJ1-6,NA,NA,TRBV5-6,CASSLKGPNSPLHF,TGTGCCAGCAGCTTGAAGGGGCCCAATTCACCCCTCCACTTT
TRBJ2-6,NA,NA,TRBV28,CASSFFGVAGANVLTF,TGTGCCAGCAGTTTCTTCGGGGTGGCTGGGGCCAACGTCCTGACTTTC
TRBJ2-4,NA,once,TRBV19,CASSIILGGKNIQYF,TGTGCCAGTAGTATAATCCTGGGGGGCAAAAACATTCAGTACTTC
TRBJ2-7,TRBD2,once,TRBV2,CASRVQLAGWGEQYF,TGTGCCAGCAGAGTGCAACTAGCGGGATGGGGTGAGCAGTACTTC
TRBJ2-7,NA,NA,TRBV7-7,CASSLQQGSYEQYF,TGTGCCAGCAGCTTACAGCAGGGCTCCTACGAGCAGTACTTC
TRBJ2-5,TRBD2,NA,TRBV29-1,CSVSGTSTQTQYF,TGCAGCGTTTCCGGGACTAGCACGCAGACCCAGTACTTC
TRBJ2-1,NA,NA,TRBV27,CASSERTGLNNEQFF,TGTGCCAGCAGTGAACGGACAGGACTAAACAATGAGCAGTTCTTC
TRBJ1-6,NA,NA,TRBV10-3,CAISEDSYNSPLHF,TGTGCCATCAGTGAGGACAGTTATAATTCACCCCTCCACTTT
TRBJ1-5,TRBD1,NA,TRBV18,CASSDRDQPQHF,TGTGCCAGCTCGGACAGGGATCAGCCCCAGCATTTT
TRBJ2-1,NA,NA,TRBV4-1,CASSQDRTILYNEQFF,TGCGCCAGCAGCCAAGATCGGACTATACTCTACAATGAGCAGTTCTTC